Shown below are 18 T cell receptor beta chains from a single sample sequenced in a study of STAT5B mutations in CD4+ large granular lymphocyte leukemia. The repertoire was sequenced with immunoSEQ multiplex PCR; TCRdb's copy has only in-frame clones and lacks some. The sample carries roughly 30,000 clones, about 89% recorded once. The sample was CD4+ T cells from blood buffy coats. Receptors originate from a human donor in good health.

This chain connects TRBV14 to TRBJ2-1; D is uncertain. V lost 4 bases and J lost 5, with 6 bases in between. This CDR3 is 12 amino acids long. The germline gives CDR1 SGHDN, CDR2 FVKESK. DNA for the CDR3: TGTGCCAGCAGCCCCAGCCACAATGAGCAGTTCTTC. Translation: CASSPSHNEQFF.

V is TRBV6-6 and J is TRBJ2-2, with 8 nucleotides matching TRBD1. Trimming cost V 6 bases and J 1 base; bases outside gene matches: 4. Germline CDR1 reads MNHNY; CDR2 reads SVGAGI (reference sequence). There are 15 residues in the CDR3. The CDR3 nucleotides read TGTGCCAGCAGCAGAGGACAGGGGAACACCGGGGAGCTGTTTTTT. It encodes CASSRGQGNTGELFF.

The rearrangement uses TRBV28 and TRBJ2-1; no reliable D call. The CDR3 covers 11 residues. Germline V lookup: CDR1 MDHEN, CDR2 SYDVKM. V was pared by 6 bases and J by 12 bases, with 12 bases between. CDR3 nucleotide sequence: TGTGCCAGCAGCCGTTTATCCGGGCAGTTCTTC. It codes for CASSRLSGQFF. The entire variable domain, with the rest obtained from reference TRBV28 and TRBJ2-1, is as follows: DVKVTQSSRYLVKRTGEKVFLECVQDMDHENMFWYRQDPGLGLRLIYFSYDVKMKEKGDIPEGYSVSREKKERFSLILESASTNQTSMYLCASSRLSGQFFGPGTRLTVL.

The V and J genes are TRBV6-1 and TRBJ2-3; the D is unclear. V was cut by 7 bases and J by 3 bases, with 17 bases left in between. Looked up from germline, CDR1 is MNHNS and CDR2 is SASEGT. There are 15 residues in the CDR3. The CDR3 reads CASIPEAIPTDTQYF. CDR3 sequence (DNA): TGTGCCAGCATTCCCGAAGCCATCCCGACAGATACGCAGTATTTT.

The chain is built from TRBV11-1 and TRBJ2-7; no definite D call. V was pared by 5 bases and J by 0 bases, with 11 bases between. The V gene's germline CDR1 is SGHAT and CDR2 FQDESV (reference sequence). The length of the CDR3 is 14 residues. The CDR3 here is CASSLQWSSYEQYF. The DNA for the CDR3 is TGTGCCAGCAGCCTACAGTGGAGCTCCTACGAGCAGTACTTC.

This chain links TRBV28 with TRBJ1-4; TRBD1 is a possible D gene (6 bases). CDR3 length equals 15 residues. Germline lookup yields CDR1 MDHEN and CDR2 SYDVKM. V was trimmed by 6 bases and J by 2 bases, leaving 13 bases between them. The CDR3 region is CASSPSGATNEKLFF. CDR3 bases: TGTGCCAGCAGCCCTTCGGGGGCCACTAATGAAAAACTGTTTTTT.

As DNA, the CDR3 is TGTGCCAGCAGTTACGGCGGGGATTGGGAGACCCAGTACTTC. Translated, it gives CASSYGGDWETQYF. The genes are TRBV6-6 and TRBJ2-5, with a weak D call TRBD2 (6 bases). This CDR3 contains 14 residues. Germline assignment: CDR1 MNHNY and CDR2 SVGAGI (reference sequence). V shed 2 bases and J shed 5 bases, with 12 bases lying between them.

V gene TRBV7-2 combines with J gene TRBJ2-3, with a weak D call TRBD2 (6 bases). Deletions cut 5 bases from V and 2 bases from J, with 8 bases between. The germline gives CDR1 SGHTA, CDR2 FQGNSA. The length of the CDR3 is 13 residues. This CDR3 is CASSQDYTDTQYF. In DNA, the CDR3 is TGTGCCAGCAGCCAGGACTACACAGATACGCAGTATTTT.

The chain joins TRBV19 to TRBJ1-1; tentative D call: TRBD1 (5 bases). The germline CDR1 and CDR2 sequences are LNHDA and SQIVND (reference sequence). This CDR3 comprises 17 residues. The V gene lost 10 bases and the J gene lost 6 bases, with 30 bases spanning the gap. CDR3 DNA: TGTGCCACCCCAAGTGGGGGAGAGGGAGGGTGCGGCGCTGAAGCTTTCTTT. This codes for CATPSGGEGGCGAEAFF. Drawing the rest from reference TRBV19 and TRBJ1-1, the complete variable domain is DGGITQSPKYLFRKEGQNVTLSCEQNLNHDAMYWYRQDPGQGLRLIYYSQIVNDFQKGDIAEGYSVSREKKESFPLTVTSAQKNPTAFYLCATPSGGEGGCGAEAFFGQGTRLTVV.

V gene TRBV28 combines with J gene TRBJ1-3; perhaps TRBD1 as D (6 bases). Between the trimmed V and J ends, which lost 6 bases and 10 bases, there was a span of 25 bases. The CDR3 sequence is 16 residues long. Germline values: CDR1 MDHEN, CDR2 SYDVKM. The CDR3 DNA reads as TGTGCCAGCAGGTCCCAGGGCAGGGGATTTTATGATACCATATATTTT. Protein: CASRSQGRGFYDTIYF.

Details on this clone: One end of the junction is discordant with germline, which a read error may explain. CDR3 DNA sequence: TGTGCCGCCAGCGAGACAGACTGGTATGGGGCCAACGTCCTGACTTTC. Amino acid sequence: CAASETDWYGANVLTF. The genes are TRBV15 and TRBJ2-6; a possible D gene is TRBD1 (5 bases). In germline, CDR1 is LNHNV, CDR2 YYDKDF (reference sequence). The CDR3 covers 16 residues. The complete variable domain, with remaining parts taken from reference TRBV15 and TRBJ2-6, reads DAMVIQNPRYQVTQFGKPVTLSCSQTLNHNVMYWYQQKSSQAPKLLFHYYDKDFNNEADTPDNFQSRRPNTSFCFLDIRSPGLGDTAMYLCAASETDWYGANVLTFGAGSRLTVL.

This clone has just a few counts. A read error may produce the germline difference seen at one junction end. This chain connects TRBV10-3 to TRBJ1-1; perhaps TRBD1 as D (5 bases). The CDR3 is 12 amino acids. Germline V CDR1 and CDR2: ENHRY, SYGVKD. The CDR3 reads CAISENHDSRAF. For the CDR3, the DNA is TGTGCCATCAGTGAGAATCACGACAGCCGAGCCTTT.

CDR3 in amino acids: CASSEAGQQETQYF. The DNA of the CDR3 is TGTGCCAGCAGTGAAGCGGGGCAGCAAGAGACCCAGTACTTC. V is TRBV6-1 and J is TRBJ2-5, with D possibly being TRBD1 (5 bases). V lost 0 bases, J lost 2 bases, and 7 bases lay in between. Looked up from germline, CDR1 is MNHNS and CDR2 is SASEGT. This CDR3 contains 14 residues.

J is TRBJ1-5 and V is TRBV28; D call uncertain. CDR3 length: 19 amino acids. V lost 4 bases and J lost 2, with 24 bases in between. CDR1 is MDHEN and CDR2 is SYDVKM in the germline V gene. CDR3 coding DNA: TGTGCCAGCAGTTCGGTTGGGATCGTTAGTCCTCAGGGCAATCAGCCCCAGCATTTT. Translating it yields CASSSVGIVSPQGNQPQHF.

This clone is a singleton in its sample. This chain joins TRBV4-1 and TRBJ2-7; possible D gene TRBD1, 6 bases. The CDR3 has 16 amino acids. V lost 1 base, J lost 2 bases, and 15 bases lay in between. The germline V gene encodes CDR1 MGHRA and CDR2 YSYEKL. The CDR3 protein is CASSQGPTDRPYEQYF. The CDR3 DNA reads TGCGCCAGCAGCCAAGGACCCACGGACAGACCCTACGAGCAGTACTTC.

The chain joins TRBV1 to TRBJ2-7; the tabulated D call, TRBD1, remains unverified against the DNA. TRBV1 is termed a pseudogene. CDR3 length equals 15 residues. The CDR3 DNA is TGCACCAGCAGCCAAGAAAGGGGCATCGGCTACGAGCAGTACTTC. It is translated as CTSSQERGIGYEQYF.

The chain couples TRBV10-2 to TRBJ2-1; a weak D match, TRBD2 (5 bases). Trimming stripped 4 bases from V and 6 bases from J, with 19 bases between. CDR3 length: 16 amino acids. CDR1 WSHSY and CDR2 SAAADI come from the germline V gene. In DNA, the CDR3 is TGCGCCAGCAGTGTATCCCGGGATATTGCCCCCAATGAGCAGTTCTTC. As protein: CASSVSRDIAPNEQFF.

The V call is TRBV27, the J call TRBJ1-1, with D unresolved. The CDR3 totals 11 residues. Per the germline V gene, CDR1 is MNHEY and CDR2 is SMNVEV (reference sequence). Trimming removed 3 bases at V and 11 bases at J, with 10 bases between. The CDR3 is CASSFRGLAFF. The CDR3 nucleotides are TGTGCCAGCAGTTTTAGAGGGTTGGCTTTCTTT.